A selection of T cell receptor beta chains follows, all from one sample in a study of beta chain features in type 1 diabetes. Only in-frame clones appear in the TCRdb table, and some are missing; sequencing was by immunoSEQ multiplex PCR. The sample shows under 450,000 clones, about 14% of them seen only once. Source material: naive CD4+ T cells from blood. The receptors stem from a man younger than 45 in good health. The conserved cysteine and the conserved F or W are not part of the CDR3 here.

cdr3_aa: ASSQDGRTGLQDTQY; cdr3_length: 15; j_call: TRBJ2-3; v_call: TRBV4-2
cdr3_aa: ASSYGSQPQH; cdr3_length: 10; j_call: TRBJ1-5; v_call: TRBV6-6
cdr3_aa: ASSPRTEKGGYT; cdr3_length: 12; j_call: TRBJ1-2; v_call: TRBV5-4
cdr3_aa: ASSLSRREDTQY; cdr3_length: 12; j_call: TRBJ2-3; v_call: TRBV7-9
cdr3_aa: ASSLVAGAQETQY; cdr3_length: 13; j_call: TRBJ2-5; v_call: TRBV7-2
cdr3_aa: ASSIGQEYNEQF; cdr3_length: 12; j_call: TRBJ2-1; v_call: TRBV5-1
cdr3_aa: SVSNQLLGQLQETQY; cdr3_length: 15; j_call: TRBJ2-5; v_call: TRBV29-1
cdr3_aa: SAQGVRGYEQY; cdr3_length: 11; j_call: TRBJ2-7; v_call: TRBV29-1
cdr3_aa: ASSSGPYEQY; cdr3_length: 10; j_call: TRBJ2-7; v_call: TRBV7-9
cdr3_aa: ASSPQRGRTDTQY; cdr3_length: 13; j_call: TRBJ2-3; v_call: TRBV7-2